The sequence of this T cell receptor beta chain was determined in a study of blood T cell repertoires in COVID-19 (TCRdb year 2020). Background for the entire study: Collaborator samples came from the United States, Italy and Spain and covered acute and convalescent phases of COVID-19. The material from the prospective study consisted of cDNA or gDNA derived from T cells, B-cell-depleted T cells, or PBMCs. Deeply sampled blood TCRbeta repertoires from subjects exposed to, actively infected with, or recovered from COVID-19 were included in the dataset. A freely available public database, intended as a resource for researchers studying the immune response to SARS-CoV-2, is where the repertoires were released. Samples were obtained from the ongoing ImmuneRACE study (first 160 participants) and from 1,200 or so subjects provided by 6 global collaborators. Nearly every sample came with metadata listing a de-identified subject ID, COVID-19 status, age in years and sex. HLA class I and class II types, where available, came from metadata supplied by the sample provider rather than from assay-based typing.

TCRbeta CDR3 regions were amplified from genomic DNA using the immunoSEQ Assay, a bias-controlled multiplex PCR. The paper's data handling went like this. The number of nucleated cells in each sample was estimated from the amplification of reference gene primers within the assay. Sequence reads were collapsed and filtered to measure the absolute abundance of every unique TCRbeta CDR3 rearrangement. For each sample, productive Simpson clonality was calculated as the square root of Simpson's diversity index over productive rearrangements. TCRdb's version of the immuneACCESS table is confined to in-frame rearrangements and falls short of the full clone set. An unresolved V gene accounts for under half of the shortfall where checked; the remainder is of unknown origin. The DNA gave D and trimming, while V, J and clone size come from that table. Across this sample there are around 71,000 clones, with about 80% seen only once. The ten largest make up 6.5% to 7.5% of the sample.

To note about this clone: Its antigen remains undetermined. Nothing much larger sits one base from this clone, and base qualities are not available.

At one collaborating source in Seattle, patients were enrolled during active infection and were followed longitudinally through the course of disease. Each collaborating institution followed its own protocols to collect whole blood in K2EDTA tubes. For TCRbeta analysis, collaborator samples were shipped as frozen whole blood, as isolated PBMCs, or as DNA extracted from either sample type. The research as a whole found: The amount of clinical and demographic metadata varied by source and participant and was provided uncurated.

CDR1 and CDR2 are read off the germline V gene as KGHDR and SFDVKD. Trimming takes 2 bases from V and 0 bases from J, and the germline ends sit 22 bases apart. The CDR3 holds 20 amino acids from the cysteine to the phenylalanine. Left in the record is the CDR3 DNA by itself, 60 bases read in frame from the first base. The receptor was derived from a man aged 25 to 45 with COVID-19, enrolled during active disease. This receptor chain uses TRBV24-1 and TRBJ1-5, with no confident D gene call. Sequenced: peripheral blood. The CDR3 amino acid sequence is: CATSDSSGGSNPFSNQPQHF. The nucleotide sequence is given as TGTGCCACCAGTGATTCAAGCGGAGGATCAAACCCCTTTAGCAATCAGCCCCAGCATTTT.